A selection of T cell receptor beta chains follows, all from one sample in a study of T cell changes during pregnancy in multiple sclerosis. The method was immunoSEQ multiplex PCR; TCRdb's version includes in-frame clones alone and lacks a portion of them. Of 40,000 to 60,000 clones listed, around 94% are singletons. This sample comprised CD4+ T cells from peripheral blood mononuclear cells, obtained in the third trimester of pregnancy. These receptors all come from a female donor with multiple sclerosis, enrolled in a pregnancy study. Both conserved end residues are part of each CDR3. D genes are given only for firm matches. Size is omitted from some rows. Given values are once, few, many or a class for expanded clones.

D	V	size	J	DNA	CDR3
NA	TRBV2	NA	TRBJ2-7	TGTGCCAGCAGTGAATTTAACGCGGCGTCCTACGAGCAGTACTTC	CASSEFNAASYEQYF
NA	TRBV4-1	NA	TRBJ1-1	TGCGCCAGCAGAGCCAAAAGGGGTAGGGATAACACTGAAGCTTTCTTT	CASRAKRGRDNTEAFF
NA	TRBV7-2	NA	TRBJ2-3	TGTGCCAGCAGCCCGTTGGTGTGGCAGGGCCTGAGCACAGATACGCAGTATTTT	CASSPLVWQGLSTDTQYF
NA	TRBV20-1	NA	TRBJ2-1	TGCAGTGCTATCGACAATGAGCAGTTCTTC	CSAIDNEQFF
TRBD2	TRBV9	NA	TRBJ2-5	TGTGCCAGCAGCATAGCGGGGGGGTTGGAGACCCAGTACTTC	CASSIAGGLETQYF
TRBD1	TRBV6-5	NA	TRBJ2-7	TGTGCCAGCAGTTACTCGAACGTAGGGGGCTGGCAGTACTTC	CASSYSNVGGWQYF
NA	TRBV10-2	NA	TRBJ2-7	TGCGCCAGCAGGAAGGCCCTAGCATTAGCCTACGAGCAGTACTTC	CASRKALALAYEQYF
TRBD1	TRBV5-5	NA	TRBJ1-2	TGTGCCAGCAGCTTGGTTCGGCAGGGGGCTTTTGGCTACACCTTC	CASSLVRQGAFGYTF
NA	TRBV10-3	NA	TRBJ2-3	TGTGCCACACGAGGATCTCTCGGTAGCACAGATACGCAGTATTTT	CATRGSLGSTDTQYF
NA	TRBV18	NA	TRBJ1-5	TGTGCCAGCTCACCGTGGGACAAAAATCAGCCCCAGCATTTT	CASSPWDKNQPQHF
NA	TRBV7-2	NA	TRBJ1-4	TGTGCCAGCAGCTTTTTTGGCGAAAAACTGTTTTTT	CASSFFGEKLFF
NA	TRBV11-2	NA	TRBJ2-3	TGTGCCAGCAGCTTAGGCGTTTCGACTACAGATACGCAGTATTTT	CASSLGVSTTDTQYF
TRBD1	TRBV23-1	NA	TRBJ1-4	TGCGCCAGCAGTCGCGACAGGGGTGAAAAACTGTTTTTT	CASSRDRGEKLFF
TRBD1	TRBV25-1	NA	TRBJ1-2	TGTGCCAGCAGTGGGACAGGGTACAACCATGGCTACACCTTC	CASSGTGYNHGYTF
TRBD1	TRBV7-3	NA	TRBJ2-3	TGTGCCAGCAGCCGCCGGGACAGAAGCACAGATACGCAGTATTTT	CASSRRDRSTDTQYF
NA	TRBV9	NA	TRBJ2-1	TGTGCCAGCAGCGTAGTGAGTTCCACCTACAATGAGCAGTTCTTC	CASSVVSSTYNEQFF
NA	TRBV5-6	NA	TRBJ1-2	TGTGCCAGCAGCTTGGCGCGGGGGCCGGGGGGCTATGGCTACACCTTC	CASSLARGPGGYGYTF
TRBD1	TRBV9	NA	TRBJ1-1	TGTGCCAGCAGCGCGAGACAGGGGGCTACGGAGGTGGCTTTCTTT	CASSARQGATEVAFF
TRBD1	TRBV7-6	NA	TRBJ2-3	TGTGCCAGCAGCTTAGCGGGACAGGGAGGGATAGATACGCAGTATTTT	CASSLAGQGGIDTQYF
TRBD2	TRBV4-3	NA	TRBJ2-4	TGCGCCAGCAGCCACTCCGCCGATCAAACCGGGGGGGGAGGTTGGGACATTCAGTACTTC	CASSHSADQTGGGGWDIQYF
TRBD2	TRBV7-9	NA	TRBJ2-7	TGTGCCAGCAGCCCTCAGCGGGGGGGCAGCTACGAGCAGTACTTC	CASSPQRGGSYEQYF
NA	TRBV7-3	NA	TRBJ2-7	TGTGCCAGCAGTCCCTACAGGGTGGGGCGCGAGCAGTACTTC	CASSPYRVGREQYF
TRBD2	TRBV4-2	NA	TRBJ2-1	TGTGCCAGCAGCCGAGGGACTAGCGGGGGGCGGGGGTACAATGAGCAGTTCTTC	CASSRGTSGGRGYNEQFF
TRBD2	TRBV5-1	NA	TRBJ2-1	TGCGCCAGCAGCTTGGTGGCTAGCGGGGTATACAATGAGCAGTTCTTC	CASSLVASGVYNEQFF
TRBD1	TRBV10-3	NA	TRBJ1-2	TGTGCCATCAGACACCCCGGACAGGGTGGGGACTATGGCTACACCTTC	CAIRHPGQGGDYGYTF
TRBD1	TRBV5-4	NA	TRBJ1-2	TGTGCCAGCAGCTTGGGGGGACAGTACATTAACTATGGCTACACCTTC	CASSLGGQYINYGYTF
NA	TRBV4-3	NA	TRBJ1-6	TGCGCCAGCAGCCATTCTAGAAACTCCTATAATTCACCCCTCCACTTT	CASSHSRNSYNSPLHF
TRBD1	TRBV5-4	NA	TRBJ1-6	TGTGCCAGCAGCTTAGGACAGGCGAGCAATTCACCCCTCCACTTT	CASSLGQASNSPLHF
NA	TRBV19	NA	TRBJ1-3	TGTGCCAGTTGGGGGACACTGAGCTCTGGAAACACCATATATTTT	CASWGTLSSGNTIYF
NA	TRBV28	NA	TRBJ1-2	TGTGCCAGCAGTACCTCGGTCGACTATGGCTACACCTTC	CASSTSVDYGYTF
NA	TRBV19	once	TRBJ2-7	TGTGCCAGTAGTATAGGTTTCCAATCCTACGAGCAGTACTTC	CASSIGFQSYEQYF
NA	TRBV7-2	NA	TRBJ1-2	TGTGCCAGCAGCCCTAACCCGACTGGGGGCTACACCTTC	CASSPNPTGGYTF
TRBD1	TRBV6-5	once	TRBJ1-1	TGTGCCAGCAGTCCAAACAGGGGAAGAAACACTGAAGCTTTCTTT	CASSPNRGRNTEAFF
NA	TRBV6-6	NA	TRBJ2-2	TGTGCCAGCCAGAAGCGGGCGGGGGCCCACACCGGGGAGCTGTTTTTT	CASQKRAGAHTGELFF
NA	TRBV7-2	NA	TRBJ1-1	TGTGCCAGCAGCTTAGCTTTCCCCACAGGATCTTTCTTT	CASSLAFPTGSFF
NA	TRBV6-5	once	TRBJ1-1	TGTGCCAGCAGTTACTCTGCAGGCACGGCCACTGAAGCTTTCTTT	CASSYSAGTATEAFF
NA	TRBV7-3	NA	TRBJ2-1	TGTGCCAGCAGCTTGCTGCGCTACAATGAGCAGTTCTTC	CASSLLRYNEQFF
NA	TRBV25-1	NA	TRBJ1-2	TGTGCCAGCAGTGAAATAAACTATGGCTACACCTTC	CASSEINYGYTF
TRBD2	TRBV5-1	once	TRBJ2-3	TGCGCCAGCAGCTTTGGGATAGCGGGGAGCACAGATACGCAGTATTTT	CASSFGIAGSTDTQYF
TRBD1	TRBV25-1	few	TRBJ1-6	TGTGCCAGCTCCGGGACAGGGATAAATTCACCCCTCCACTTT	CASSGTGINSPLHF
NA	TRBV9	NA	TRBJ2-3	TGTGCCAGCAGCGTAGTTCAGGGTGCCACAGATACGCAGTATTTT	CASSVVQGATDTQYF
NA	TRBV10-3	NA	TRBJ1-4	TGTGCCATCAGTGAAGGAGCTAATGAAAAACTGTTTTTT	CAISEGANEKLFF
NA	TRBV7-8	NA	TRBJ2-3	TGTGCCAGCAGCTTAGATCCAGGGCTGGGCACAGATACGCAGTATTTT	CASSLDPGLGTDTQYF
NA	TRBV2	few	TRBJ1-3	TGTGCCAGCTTGAAAGAGTCAGGGGGAAACACCATATATTTT	CASLKESGGNTIYF
NA	TRBV11-2	NA	TRBJ1-1	TGTGCCAGCAGCTTACGAGGGCGGATGAACACTGAAGCTTTCTTT	CASSLRGRMNTEAFF
TRBD1	TRBV6-5	NA	TRBJ1-2	TGTGCCAGCAGTTACGAGGGACAGGGGCTGAGAGGCTACACCTTC	CASSYEGQGLRGYTF
NA	TRBV6-5	NA	TRBJ2-7	TGTGCCAGCAGTTTCCCAGGGGCCTACGAGCAGTACTTC	CASSFPGAYEQYF
TRBD2	TRBV19	NA	TRBJ2-7	TGTGCCAGTAGTGATAGCGGGAGGACCTACGAGCAGTACTTC	CASSDSGRTYEQYF
NA	TRBV7-9	NA	TRBJ2-4	TGTGCCAGCAGCCCCGATACTAGCAAAAACATTCAGTACTTC	CASSPDTSKNIQYF
NA	TRBV7-2	NA	TRBJ2-3	TGTGCCAGCAGCTTAGCGGGGGGTGGCTCAGATACGCAGTATTTT	CASSLAGGGSDTQYF
NA	TRBV2	NA	TRBJ2-2	TGTGCCAGCAGTCGACAGCGAAACGGGGAGCTGTTTTTT	CASSRQRNGELFF
NA	TRBV7-7	once	TRBJ1-1	TGTGCCAGCAGCGTAAACAGGGATAGCACTGAAGCTTTCTTT	CASSVNRDSTEAFF
NA	TRBV7-2	NA	TRBJ1-1	TGTGCCAGCAGCTTAGATAGGGGTGGTGAAGCTTTCTTT	CASSLDRGGEAFF
NA	TRBV27	NA	TRBJ1-5	TGTGCCAGCAGTCCACTTGGGCCTTCTGGCAATCAGCCCCAGCATTTT	CASSPLGPSGNQPQHF
NA	TRBV5-4	NA	TRBJ1-3	TGTGCCAGCAGTTCACCAGGGGCTGGAAACACCATATATTTT	CASSSPGAGNTIYF
NA	TRBV28	NA	TRBJ1-6	TGTGCCAGCACAACCACGGGAGAAGTGACCAATTCACCCCTCCACTTT	CASTTTGEVTNSPLHF
NA	TRBV20-1	once	TRBJ2-1	TGCAGTGCTAGATCTAACAATGAGCAGTTCTTC	CSARSNNEQFF
NA	TRBV7-2	NA	TRBJ2-1	TGTGCCAGCAGTCAAATTCGGGACTCTGTGCCGCTCTTC	CASSQIRDSVPLF
NA	TRBV19	NA	TRBJ1-2	TGTGCCAGTAGCCTTACTAAACAGGTCCCCTATGGCTACACCTTC	CASSLTKQVPYGYTF